This TCR beta chain originates from a study of blood T cell repertoires in COVID-19. In the study overall: Material from acute and convalescent COVID-19 was sourced from the United States, Italy and Spain. In each case, the material was cDNA or gDNA derived from T cells, B-cell-depleted T cells, or PBMCs.

Germline assignment: CDR1 SGDLS and CDR2 YYNGEE. The V and J ends lost 4 bases and 6 bases respectively, with 13 bases between them. The CDR3 is made up of 14 amino acids. Clinical histories supplied by participants themselves formed the basis of cohort assignment. Cohort 3 donors counted as recovered after two negative PCRs, clearance, or resolved symptoms. Method: immunoSEQ multiplex PCR; TCRdb's copy keeps in-frame clones and lacks some. Of about 460,000 clones listed, 75% to 90% are singletons. Sequenced material: PBMCs or T cells enriched from blood (not recorded which). V gene TRBV9 combines with J gene TRBJ2-2; D perhaps matches TRBD1 (5 bases). The origin of this receptor is a woman aged 55-69 years who had recovered from COVID-19. CDR3 amino acids: CASSSTGPPGELFF. As DNA, the CDR3 is TGTGCCAGCAGCTCAACAGGTCCCCCCGGGGAGCTGTTTTTT.